This is a list of T cell receptor beta chains from one sample in a study of blood T cell repertoires in COVID-19. The assay was immunoSEQ multiplex PCR, and TCRdb's table has in-frame clones only and misses some. The profile shows 53,000 or so clones, around 80% of them singletons. The sequencing sample was made of peripheral blood. Source of these receptors: a human donor in a cohort sampled during active COVID-19. Both conserved end residues are part of each CDR3. The D gene is left open where the match is weak. Clone size, where shown, is once, few, many, or a class for clones that have expanded.

clone size,D gene,J gene,V gene,CDR3 DNA,CDR3 protein
.,TRBD2,TRBJ2-5,TRBV5-4,TGTGCCAGCAGTTCTACTAGCGGGGGCTCCCTAGAGACCCAGTACTTC,CASSSTSGGSLETQYF
.,TRBD2,TRBJ2-7,TRBV5-1,TGCGCCAGCAGCCACCTCGGACTAGGAAGTTCCTACGAGCAGTACTTC,CASSHLGLGSSYEQYF
.,TRBD2,TRBJ2-1,TRBV7-2,TGTGCCAGCAGCTTACTAGCGGCACCATTAGAATTTGTCTTC,CASSLLAAPLEFVF
.,TRBD2,TRBJ2-2,TRBV28,TGTGCCAGCAGTTCGTGGACTAGCGCAGACGGGGAGCTGTTTTTT,CASSSWTSADGELFF
.,TRBD1,TRBJ1-1,TRBV15,TGTGCCACCAGCAGCGGGACAGGGGTGAACACTGAAGCTTTCTTT,CATSSGTGVNTEAFF
.,.,TRBJ2-1,TRBV12-2,TGTGCAAATCGGGAGGGCCCCTACAATGAGCAGTTCTTC,CANREGPYNEQFF
.,TRBD1,TRBJ1-1,TRBV29-1,TGCAGCGTGGGACAGGGGCAAACGGGTGAAGCTTTCTTT,CSVGQGQTGEAFF
.,.,TRBJ1-4,TRBV28,TGTGCCAGCAGTTTACCCGGGTCTTCTAATGAAAAACTGTTTTTT,CASSLPGSSNEKLFF
few,TRBD2,TRBJ2-7,TRBV5-1,TGCGCCAGCAGCCTAAGGACTAGCGGGACACGGTACGAGCAGTACTTC,CASSLRTSGTRYEQYF
.,.,TRBJ1-1,TRBV18,TGTGCCAGCTCACGCAACCCGGGAGGGGCTGAAGCTTTCTTT,CASSRNPGGAEAFF
.,TRBD1,TRBJ1-4,TRBV19,TGTGCCAGTGGGGACAGGGGATATGAAAAACTGTTTTTT,CASGDRGYEKLFF
.,TRBD1,TRBJ1-1,TRBV12-5,TGTGCTAGTGGTTTCGACAGGGGTGAAGCTTTCTTT,CASGFDRGEAFF
.,.,TRBJ1-2,TRBV5-6,TGTGCCAGCAGCGCGAGACAGCTCCCTAACTATGGCTACACCTTC,CASSARQLPNYGYTF
.,TRBD2,TRBJ2-3,TRBV5-3,TGTGCCAGAAGAGGTAGCGGGGGTACACCTAGCACAGATACGCAGTATTTT,CARRGSGGTPSTDTQYF